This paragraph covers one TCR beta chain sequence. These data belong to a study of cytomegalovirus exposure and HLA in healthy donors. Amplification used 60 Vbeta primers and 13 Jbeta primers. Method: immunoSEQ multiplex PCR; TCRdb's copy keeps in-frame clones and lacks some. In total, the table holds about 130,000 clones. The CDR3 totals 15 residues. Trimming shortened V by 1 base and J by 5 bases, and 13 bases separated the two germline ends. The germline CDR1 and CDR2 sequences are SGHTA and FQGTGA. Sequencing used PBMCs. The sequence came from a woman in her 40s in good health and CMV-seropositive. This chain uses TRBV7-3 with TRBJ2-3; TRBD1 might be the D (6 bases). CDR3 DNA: TGTGCCAGCAGCTTAATTCAGGGGTCGGTAGATACGCAGTATTTT. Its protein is CASSLIQGSVDTQYF.